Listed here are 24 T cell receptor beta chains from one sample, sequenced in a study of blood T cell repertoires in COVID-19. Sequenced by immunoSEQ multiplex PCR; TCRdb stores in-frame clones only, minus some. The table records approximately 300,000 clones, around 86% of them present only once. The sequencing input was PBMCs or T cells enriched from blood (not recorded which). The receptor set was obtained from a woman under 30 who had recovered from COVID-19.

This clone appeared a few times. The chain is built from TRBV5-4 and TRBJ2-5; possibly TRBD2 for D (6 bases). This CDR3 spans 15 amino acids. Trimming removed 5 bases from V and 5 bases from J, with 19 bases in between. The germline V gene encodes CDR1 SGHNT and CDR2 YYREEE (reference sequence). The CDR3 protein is CASSYGASVAETQYF. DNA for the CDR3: TGTGCCAGCAGTTATGGGGCTAGCGTCGCGGAGACCCAGTACTTC.

CDR3 residues: CASRGADEQFF. The CDR3 DNA reads as TGTGCCAGCAGGGGGGCGGATGAGCAGTTCTTC. The chain links TRBV14 to TRBJ2-1; D is perhaps TRBD1 (6 bases). Germline values: CDR1 SGHDN, CDR2 FVKESK. CDR3 length equals 11 residues. Between the trimmed V and J ends, which lost 6 bases and 8 bases, there was a span of 8 bases.

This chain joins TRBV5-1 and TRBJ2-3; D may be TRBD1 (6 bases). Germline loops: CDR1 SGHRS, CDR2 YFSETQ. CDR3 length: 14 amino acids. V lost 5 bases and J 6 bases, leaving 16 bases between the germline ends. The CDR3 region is CASRTTGILDTQYF. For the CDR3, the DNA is TGCGCCAGCAGAACGACAGGTATCCTCGATACGCAGTATTTT. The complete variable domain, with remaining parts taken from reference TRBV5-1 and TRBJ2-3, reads KAGVTQTPRYLIKTRGQQVTLSCSPISGHRSVSWYQQTPGQGLQFLFEYFSETQRNKGNFPGRFSGRQFSNSRSEMNVSTLELGDSALYLCASRTTGILDTQYFGPGTRLTVL.

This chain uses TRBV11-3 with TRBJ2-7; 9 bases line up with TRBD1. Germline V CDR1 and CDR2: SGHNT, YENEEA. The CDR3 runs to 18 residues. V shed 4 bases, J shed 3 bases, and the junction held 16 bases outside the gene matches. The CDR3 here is CASSSGQGQPERHYEQYF. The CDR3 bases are TGTGCCAGCAGCTCGGGACAGGGCCAACCTGAAAGACACTACGAGCAGTACTTC.

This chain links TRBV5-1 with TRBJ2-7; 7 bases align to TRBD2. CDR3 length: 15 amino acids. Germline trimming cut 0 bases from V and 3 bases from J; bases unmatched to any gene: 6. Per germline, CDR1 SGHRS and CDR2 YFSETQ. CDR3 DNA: TGCGCCAGCAGCTTGGTCCAAACGGGGGGCTACGAGCAGTACTTC. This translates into CASSLVQTGGYEQYF.

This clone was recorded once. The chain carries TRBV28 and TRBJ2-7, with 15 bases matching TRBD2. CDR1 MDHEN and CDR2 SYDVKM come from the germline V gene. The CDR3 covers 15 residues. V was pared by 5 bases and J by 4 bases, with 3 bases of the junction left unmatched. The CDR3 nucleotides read TGTGCCAGCAGTCCGGGACTAGCGGGAGGATACGAGCAGTACTTC. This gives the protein CASSPGLAGGYEQYF.

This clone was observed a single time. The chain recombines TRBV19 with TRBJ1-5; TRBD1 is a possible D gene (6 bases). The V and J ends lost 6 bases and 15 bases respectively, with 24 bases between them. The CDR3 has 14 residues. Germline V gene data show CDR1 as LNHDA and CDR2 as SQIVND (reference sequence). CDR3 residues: CASSPSGTQRLGHF. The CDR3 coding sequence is TGTGCCAGTAGCCCCTCCGGGACACAACGATTGGGGCATTTT.

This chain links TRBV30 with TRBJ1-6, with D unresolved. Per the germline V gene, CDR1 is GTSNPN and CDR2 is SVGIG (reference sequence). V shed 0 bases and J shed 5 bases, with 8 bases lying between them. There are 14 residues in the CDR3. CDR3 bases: TGTGCCTGGAGTGTAAATCTAGATAATTCACCCCTCCACTTT. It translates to CAWSVNLDNSPLHF.

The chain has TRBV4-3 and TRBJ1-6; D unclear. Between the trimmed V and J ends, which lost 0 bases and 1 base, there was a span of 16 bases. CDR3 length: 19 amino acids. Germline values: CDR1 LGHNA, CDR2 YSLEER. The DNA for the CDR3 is TGCGCCAGCAGCCAAGATTTCTACGGGTCGAGTTCCTATAATTCACCCCTCCACTTT. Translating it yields CASSQDFYGSSSYNSPLHF.

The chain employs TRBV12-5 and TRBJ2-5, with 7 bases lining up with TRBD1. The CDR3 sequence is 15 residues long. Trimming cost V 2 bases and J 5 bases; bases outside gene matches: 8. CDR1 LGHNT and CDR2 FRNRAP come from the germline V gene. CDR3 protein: CASGLFQGGWETQYF. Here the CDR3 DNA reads TGTGCTAGTGGTTTGTTCCAAGGGGGCTGGGAGACCCAGTACTTC.

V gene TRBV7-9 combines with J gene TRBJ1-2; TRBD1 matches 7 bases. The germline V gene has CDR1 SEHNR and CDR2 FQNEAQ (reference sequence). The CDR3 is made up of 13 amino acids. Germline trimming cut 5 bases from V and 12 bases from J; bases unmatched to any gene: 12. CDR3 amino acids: CASSREATGVNTF. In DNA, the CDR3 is TGTGCCAGCAGCCGTGAAGCTACAGGGGTTAACACCTTC.

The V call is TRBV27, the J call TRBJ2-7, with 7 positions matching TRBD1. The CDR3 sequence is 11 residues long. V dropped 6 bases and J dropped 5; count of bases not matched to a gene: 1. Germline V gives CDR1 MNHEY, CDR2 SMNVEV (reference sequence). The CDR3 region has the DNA TGTGCCAGCAGCACAGGGGACGAGCAGTACTTC. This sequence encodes CASSTGDEQYF.

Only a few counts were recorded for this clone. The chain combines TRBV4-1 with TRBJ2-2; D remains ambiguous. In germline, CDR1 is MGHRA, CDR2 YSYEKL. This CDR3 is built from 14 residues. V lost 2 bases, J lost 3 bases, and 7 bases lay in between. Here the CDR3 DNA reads TGCGCCAGCAGCCAATCTGTTCACACCGGGGAGCTGTTTTTT. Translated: CASSQSVHTGELFF.

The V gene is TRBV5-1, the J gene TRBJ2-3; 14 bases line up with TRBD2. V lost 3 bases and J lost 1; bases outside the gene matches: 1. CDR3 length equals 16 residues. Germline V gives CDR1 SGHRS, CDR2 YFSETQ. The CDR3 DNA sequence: TGCGCCAGCAGCTGGGGACTAGCGGGGGGCACAGATACGCAGTATTTT. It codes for CASSWGLAGGTDTQYF.

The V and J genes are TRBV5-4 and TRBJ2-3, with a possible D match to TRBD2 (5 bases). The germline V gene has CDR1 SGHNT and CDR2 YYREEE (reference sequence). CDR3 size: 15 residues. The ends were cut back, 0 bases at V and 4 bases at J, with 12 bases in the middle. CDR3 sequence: CASSLGLAVADTQYF. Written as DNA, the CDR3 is TGTGCCAGCAGCTTGGGGCTAGCTGTCGCAGATACGCAGTATTTT. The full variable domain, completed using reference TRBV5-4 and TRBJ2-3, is ETGVTQSPTHLIKTRGQQVTLRCSSQSGHNTVSWYQQALGQGPQFIFQYYREEENGRGNFPPRFSGLQFPNYSSELNVNALELDDSALYLCASSLGLAVADTQYFGPGTRLTVL.

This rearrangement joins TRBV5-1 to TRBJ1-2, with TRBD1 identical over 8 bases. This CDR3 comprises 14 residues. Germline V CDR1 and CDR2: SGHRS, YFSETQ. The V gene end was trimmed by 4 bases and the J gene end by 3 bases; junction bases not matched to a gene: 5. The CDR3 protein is CASSERQGYYGYTF. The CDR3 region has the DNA TGCGCCAGCAGCGAGAGACAGGGGTACTATGGCTACACCTTC.

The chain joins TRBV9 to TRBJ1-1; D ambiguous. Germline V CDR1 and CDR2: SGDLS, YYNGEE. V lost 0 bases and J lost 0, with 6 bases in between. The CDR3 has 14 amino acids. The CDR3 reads CASSVVPVNTEAFF. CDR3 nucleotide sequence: TGTGCCAGCAGCGTAGTTCCCGTGAACACTGAAGCTTTCTTT.

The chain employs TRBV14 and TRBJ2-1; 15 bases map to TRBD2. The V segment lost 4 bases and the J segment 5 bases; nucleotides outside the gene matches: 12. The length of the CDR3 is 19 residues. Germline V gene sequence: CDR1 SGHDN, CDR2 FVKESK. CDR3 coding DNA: TGTGCCAGCAGCCTACACCGCGGGACTAGCGGGAGGCCCGACAATGAGCAGTTCTTC. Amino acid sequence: CASSLHRGTSGRPDNEQFF. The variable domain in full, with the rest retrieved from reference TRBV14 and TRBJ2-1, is EAGVTQFPSHSVIEKGQTVTLRCDPISGHDNLYWYRRVMGKEIKFLLHFVKESKQDESGMPNNRFLAERTGGTYSTLKVQPAELEDSGVYFCASSLHRGTSGRPDNEQFFGPGTRLTVL.

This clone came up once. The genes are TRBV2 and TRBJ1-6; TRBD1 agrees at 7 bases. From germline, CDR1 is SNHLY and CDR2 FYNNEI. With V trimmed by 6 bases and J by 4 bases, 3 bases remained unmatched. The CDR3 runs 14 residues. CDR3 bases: TGTGCCAGCAGGCCGGGACAGTATAATTCACCCCTCCACTTT. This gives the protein CASRPGQYNSPLHF.

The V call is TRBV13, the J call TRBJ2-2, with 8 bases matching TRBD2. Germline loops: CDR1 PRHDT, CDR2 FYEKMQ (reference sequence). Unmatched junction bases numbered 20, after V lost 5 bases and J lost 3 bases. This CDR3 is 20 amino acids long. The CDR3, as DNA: TGTGCCAGCAGCCCCGAGTTCCGGGAGGGCTCTAGAGTGTACACCGGGGAGCTGTTTTTT. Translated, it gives CASSPEFREGSRVYTGELFF.

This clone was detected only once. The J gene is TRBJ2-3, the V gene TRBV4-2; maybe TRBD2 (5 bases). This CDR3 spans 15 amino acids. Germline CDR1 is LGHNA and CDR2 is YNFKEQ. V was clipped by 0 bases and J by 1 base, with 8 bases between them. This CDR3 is CASSQDRGGTDTQYF. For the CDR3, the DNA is TGTGCCAGCAGCCAAGATCGGGGAGGCACAGATACGCAGTATTTT.

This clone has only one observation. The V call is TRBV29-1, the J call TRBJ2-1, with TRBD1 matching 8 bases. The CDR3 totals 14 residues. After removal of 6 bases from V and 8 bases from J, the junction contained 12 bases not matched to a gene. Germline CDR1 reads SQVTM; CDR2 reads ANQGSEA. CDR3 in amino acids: CSVTGTGLLYEQFF. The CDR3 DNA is TGCAGCGTCACCGGGACAGGTCTCCTCTATGAGCAGTTCTTC.

The CDR3: CAWSVGQGLQHF. In nucleotides, the CDR3 is TGTGCCTGGAGTGTAGGCCAGGGACTCCAGCATTTT. The chain links TRBV30 to TRBJ1-5; TRBD1 might be the D (5 bases). Trimming removed 0 bases from V and 12 bases from J, with 12 bases in between. The germline V gene has CDR1 GTSNPN and CDR2 SVGIG (reference sequence). The CDR3 is made up of 12 amino acids.

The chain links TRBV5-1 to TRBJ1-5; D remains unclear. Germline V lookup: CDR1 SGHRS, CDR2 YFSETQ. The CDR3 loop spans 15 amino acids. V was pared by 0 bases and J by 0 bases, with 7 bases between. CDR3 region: CASSLDGNSNQPQHF. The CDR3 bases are TGCGCCAGCAGCTTGGACGGTAATAGCAATCAGCCCCAGCATTTT. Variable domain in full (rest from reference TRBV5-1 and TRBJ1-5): KAGVTQTPRYLIKTRGQQVTLSCSPISGHRSVSWYQQTPGQGLQFLFEYFSETQRNKGNFPGRFSGRQFSNSRSEMNVSTLELGDSALYLCASSLDGNSNQPQHFGDGTRLSIL.